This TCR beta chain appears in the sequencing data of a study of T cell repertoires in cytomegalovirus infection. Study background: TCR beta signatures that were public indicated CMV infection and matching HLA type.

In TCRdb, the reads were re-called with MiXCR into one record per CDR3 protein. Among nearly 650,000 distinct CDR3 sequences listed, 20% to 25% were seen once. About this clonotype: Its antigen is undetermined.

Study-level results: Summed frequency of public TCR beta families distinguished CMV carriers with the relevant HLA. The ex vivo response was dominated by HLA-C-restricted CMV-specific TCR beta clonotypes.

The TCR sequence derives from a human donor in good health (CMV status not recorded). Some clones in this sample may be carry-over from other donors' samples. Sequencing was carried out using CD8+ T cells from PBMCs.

The CDR3, as DNA: TGTGCCAGCAGCCAAGAAGACGGGGCCCCCGGGGAGCTGTTTTTT. It yields the protein CASSQEDGAPGELFF. The genes are TRBV4-2 and TRBJ2-2; D is possibly TRBD1 or TRBD2 (5 bases each). Trimming left V 0 bases short and J 6 bases short, with 11 bases between. The CDR3 length is 15 residues. Looked up from germline, CDR1 is LGHNA and CDR2 is YNFKEQ.